Shown below are 8 T cell receptor beta chains from a single sample sequenced in a study of shared clonotypes between healthy human individuals. Assay used: immunoSEQ multiplex PCR; TCRdb lists only in-frame clones, some missing. This sample yields some 1 million clones, of which under 80% are seen a single time; 1.2% to 1.5% belongs to the top ten. Sequencing input: memory CD4+ T cells sorted from blood. Subset: CD45RA-negative fraction. These receptors were obtained from a man aged 18 to 29 in good health.

The chain couples TRBV7-6 to TRBJ1-1; perhaps TRBD1 as D (5 bases). Germline values: CDR1 SGHVS, CDR2 FNYEAQ. The V end was cut by 5 bases, the J end by 0 bases, with 13 bases between. CDR3 length equals 15 residues. This chain's CDR3 is CASSPVGPMNTEAFF. The CDR3 DNA reads TGTGCCAGCAGCCCCGTGGGACCAATGAACACTGAAGCTTTCTTT.

The chain recombines TRBV5-4 with TRBJ1-1; 10 bases agree with TRBD1. The CDR3 sequence is 13 residues long. Germline CDR1 and CDR2: SGHNT and YYREEE (reference sequence). The junction had 4 bases not matched to a gene; V was cut back by 4 bases and J by 7 bases. The CDR3 sequence is CASSTRDRGEAFF. In nucleotides, the CDR3 is TGTGCCAGCAGCACCCGGGACAGGGGTGAAGCTTTCTTT.

The rearrangement joins TRBV5-1 to TRBJ1-2, with unresolved D. The germline V and J ends were trimmed by 2 bases and 6 bases, with 17 bases remaining between them. CDR3 length equals 15 residues. In germline, CDR1 is SGHRS, CDR2 YFSETQ. CDR3 region: CASSFGHIAGDGYTF. CDR3 sequence (DNA): TGCGCCAGCAGCTTTGGCCACATAGCAGGCGATGGCTACACCTTC.

This sequence joins TRBV5-6 and TRBJ2-7; 10 bases fit TRBD1. The CDR3 extends over 16 amino acids. Germline values: CDR1 SGHDT, CDR2 YYEEEE. V gave up 4 bases and J gave up 3 bases; unmatched junction bases: 10. CDR3 sequence reads: CASSGMTGGIIYEQYF. In DNA, the CDR3 is TGTGCCAGCAGCGGAATGACAGGGGGCATTATCTACGAGCAGTACTTC.

The chain links TRBV6-6 to TRBJ1-5, with TRBD1 matching 10 bases. The CDR3 has 15 residues. Germline V gene sequence: CDR1 MNHNY, CDR2 SVGAGI (reference sequence). V lost 6 bases and J lost 9; bases outside the gene matches: 11. The CDR3 loop is CASRPDRGAFRPQHF. The DNA for the CDR3 is TGTGCCAGCAGACCGGACAGGGGGGCTTTTCGGCCCCAGCATTTT.

This rearrangement joins TRBV28 to TRBJ1-5, with 7 bases that match TRBD1. V shed 2 bases, J shed 6 bases, and the junction held 1 base outside the gene matches. The germline gives CDR1 MDHEN, CDR2 SYDVKM. CDR3 length: 13 residues. CDR3 amino acids: CASSLHRGQPQHF. In nucleotides, the CDR3 is TGTGCCAGCAGTTTACACAGGGGTCAGCCCCAGCATTTT.

In its sample, this clone was seen many times. Other DNA sequences in the same sample also yield this CDR3. The CDR3 spells CASSEARGAFF. CDR3 nucleotides: TGTGCCAGCAGTGAAGCAAGGGGAGCTTTCTTT. This sequence joins TRBV6-1 and TRBJ1-1; the D gene is possibly TRBD1 (5 bases). V was pared by 0 bases and J by 10 bases, with 6 bases between. Germline V gene sequence: CDR1 MNHNS, CDR2 SASEGT. This CDR3 is built from 11 residues.

This clone was detected only a few times. The gene calls are TRBV7-9 and TRBJ2-7; the D gene is possibly TRBD2 (5 bases). With 6 bases removed from V and 3 bases from J, the gap between germline ends came to 12 bases. Per germline, CDR1 SEHNR and CDR2 FQNEAQ (reference sequence). This CDR3 is built from 13 residues. The CDR3 bases are TGTGCCAGCAGTTCCGGGGAGATCTACGAGCAGTACTTC. Residues: CASSSGEIYEQYF.